A single sample gave rise to the 15 T cell receptor beta chains below, sequenced in a study of radiotherapy plus CTLA-4 blockade in lung cancer. Sequenced by immunoSEQ multiplex PCR; TCRdb stores in-frame clones only, minus some. Among nearly 110,000 clones listed, under 90% were seen once. Source: peripheral blood, taken from a patient treated with radiotherapy plus ipilimumab. The receptor set was obtained from a human donor with non-small cell lung cancer that progressed on radiotherapy plus ipilimumab. Some clones in this sample may be carry-over from other donors' samples.

The chain combines TRBV6-6 with TRBJ1-5; 7 bases line up with TRBD1. The CDR3 extends over 15 amino acids. V lost 2 bases and J lost 3; bases outside the gene matches: 4. The germline V gene has CDR1 MNHNY and CDR2 SVGAGI (reference sequence). This chain's CDR3 is CASSYEDRDNQPQHF. The DNA for the CDR3 is TGTGCCAGCAGTTACGAAGACAGGGACAATCAGCCCCAGCATTTT.

The J gene is TRBJ2-3, the V gene TRBV7-5; TRBD2, the table's D call, lacks a check against the DNA. TRBV7-5 is listed as a pseudogene. The length of the CDR3 is 17 residues. The chain's CDR3 is CARSTGWEGRGTDTQYF. In DNA form, the CDR3 reads TGTGCCAGAAGCACGGGCTGGGAGGGGAGGGGCACAGATACGCAGTATTTT.

This clone has just a few counts. The CDR3 DNA is TGCGCCAGCAGCCTGCTGACAGGGGGTCTCTACGAGCAGTACTTC. It specifies CASSLLTGGLYEQYF. V is TRBV4-3 and J is TRBJ2-7; 9 positions agree with TRBD1. This CDR3 is 15 amino acids long. The junction had 7 bases not matched to a gene; V was cut back by 4 bases and J by 3 bases. The germline CDR1 and CDR2 sequences are LGHNA and YSLEER.

The count of this clone is one. V gene TRBV14 combines with J gene TRBJ2-7, with TRBD2 matching 7 bases. The CDR3 has 15 amino acids. Germline V gene data show CDR1 as SGHDN and CDR2 as FVKESK. After removal of 4 bases from V and 2 bases from J, the junction contained 8 bases not matched to a gene. The CDR3 reads CASSPLGEGTYEQYF. CDR3 in DNA: TGTGCCAGCAGCCCCCTCGGGGAGGGGACCTACGAGCAGTACTTC.

The rearrangement links TRBV7-8 to TRBJ2-1, with 7 bases lining up with TRBD1. The CDR3 runs to 16 residues. J gave up 4 bases and V 5 bases, and 11 bases lay outside the gene matches. Germline loops: CDR1 SGHVS, CDR2 FQNEAQ. CDR3 loop: CASSRLGTEYYNEQFF. In DNA, the CDR3 is TGTGCCAGCAGCCGACTCGGGACAGAGTATTACAATGAGCAGTTCTTC.

The chain couples TRBV7-4 to TRBJ1-5, with 8 bases aligning to TRBD1. V lost 4 bases, J lost 4 bases, and 6 bases stayed unmatched. This CDR3 comprises 15 residues. Per the germline V gene, CDR1 is SGHVT and CDR2 is SQSDAQ. The CDR3: CASSSGQGRNQPQHF. The CDR3 coding sequence is TGTGCCAGCAGCTCTGGACAGGGTAGGAATCAGCCCCAGCATTTT.

The CDR3 protein is CASSSTGGSGNTIYF. For the CDR3, the DNA is TGTGCCAGCAGCTCGACAGGGGGCTCCGGAAACACCATATATTTT. The chain combines TRBV7-3 with TRBJ1-3; 10 bases are shared with TRBD1. Losses at the gene ends were 4 bases for V and 4 bases for J; bases not matched to a gene: 4. The CDR3 consists of 15 residues. Germline CDR1 is SGHTA and CDR2 is FQGTGA.

The chain is built from TRBV18 and TRBJ1-5; D possibly corresponds to TRBD1 (6 bases). CDR3 length: 15 residues. Germline V lookup: CDR1 KGHSH, CDR2 LQKENI. V was cut by 5 bases and J by 4 bases, with 15 bases left in between. The DNA of the CDR3 is TGTGCCAGCTCAGCGGGAACAGGGCAGAATCAGCCCCAGCATTTT. It is translated as CASSAGTGQNQPQHF.

This chain uses TRBV5-6 with TRBJ2-6; 8 bases map to TRBD1. The CDR3 loop spans 17 amino acids. The V gene's germline CDR1 is SGHDT and CDR2 YYEEEE. J gave up 4 bases and V 0 bases, and 6 bases lay outside the gene matches. CDR3 DNA: TGTGCCAGCAGCTTGGAGCAGGGGGCGAGGGGGGCCAACGTCCTGACTTTC. It codes for CASSLEQGARGANVLTF.

The V call is TRBV5-4, the J call TRBJ2-3, with D hard to call. Trimming cost V 2 bases and J 4 bases, with 11 bases left between them. Germline assignment: CDR1 SGHNT and CDR2 YYREEE (reference sequence). This CDR3 spans 14 amino acids. The CDR3 loop reads CASSFFVNADTQYF. For the CDR3, the DNA is TGTGCCAGCAGCTTTTTTGTTAACGCAGATACGCAGTATTTT.

This sequence joins TRBV5-1 and TRBJ2-5; possibly TRBD2 for D (5 bases). The CDR3 is made up of 14 amino acids. Germline V gene data show CDR1 as SGHRS and CDR2 as YFSETQ. The V and J ends lost 4 bases and 1 base respectively, with 11 bases between them. CDR3 amino acids: CASSRDYSQETQYF. CDR3 sequence (DNA): TGCGCCAGCAGCCGAGACTACTCCCAAGAGACCCAGTACTTC.

The chain has TRBV20-1 and TRBJ2-5; no clear D gene. This CDR3 is 10 amino acids long. V was cut by 5 bases and J by 4 bases, with 5 bases left in between. Germline V gives CDR1 DFQATT, CDR2 SNEGSKA (reference sequence). The CDR3, as DNA: TGCAGTGCTCCTAGAGAGACCCAGTACTTC. Its protein product is CSAPRETQYF.

J is TRBJ1-5 and V is TRBV28; D gene ambiguous. The germline V gene encodes CDR1 MDHEN and CDR2 SYDVKM. V was cut by 3 bases and J by 0 bases, with 6 bases left in between. CDR3 size: 14 residues. CDR3 DNA sequence: TGTGCCAGCAGTTTTGGCACTAGCAATCAGCCCCAGCATTTT. It yields the protein CASSFGTSNQPQHF.

V and J are TRBV20-1 and TRBJ2-5; D may correspond to TRBD1 or TRBD2 (5 bases each). The CDR3 loop spans 11 amino acids. With 6 bases removed from V and 7 bases from J, the gap between germline ends came to 12 bases. Germline V gives CDR1 DFQATT, CDR2 SNEGSKA (reference sequence). The CDR3 region is CSASLRGTQYF. Here the CDR3 DNA reads TGCAGTGCAAGTCTGAGGGGGACCCAGTACTTC.

This sequence joins TRBV30 and TRBJ1-1; D unclear. V shed 0 bases and J shed 2 bases, with 10 bases lying between them. CDR3 length equals 14 residues. Germline V gene sequence: CDR1 GTSNPN, CDR2 SVGIG (reference sequence). CDR3 residues: CAWSVNSVNTEAFF. DNA for the CDR3: TGTGCCTGGAGTGTTAACTCCGTAAACACTGAAGCTTTCTTT.